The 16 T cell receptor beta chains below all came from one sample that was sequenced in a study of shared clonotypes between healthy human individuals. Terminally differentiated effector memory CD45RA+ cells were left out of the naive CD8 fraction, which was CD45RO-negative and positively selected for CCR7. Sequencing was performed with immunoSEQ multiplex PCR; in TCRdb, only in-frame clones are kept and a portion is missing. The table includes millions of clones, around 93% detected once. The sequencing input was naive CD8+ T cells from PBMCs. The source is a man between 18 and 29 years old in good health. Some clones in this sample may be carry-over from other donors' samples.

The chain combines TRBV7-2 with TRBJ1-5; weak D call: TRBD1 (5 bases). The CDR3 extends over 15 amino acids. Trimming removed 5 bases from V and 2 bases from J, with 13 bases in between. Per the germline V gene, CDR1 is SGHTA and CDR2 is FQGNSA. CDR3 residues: CASSGLRGGNQPQHF. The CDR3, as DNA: TGTGCCAGCAGCGGCCTACGGGGGGGCAATCAGCCCCAGCATTTT.

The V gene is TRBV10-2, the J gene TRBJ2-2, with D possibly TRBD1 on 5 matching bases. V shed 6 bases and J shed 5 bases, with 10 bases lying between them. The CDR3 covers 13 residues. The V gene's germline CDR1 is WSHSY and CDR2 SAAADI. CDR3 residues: CASRAGRTGELFF. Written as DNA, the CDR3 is TGCGCCAGCAGGGCAGGGCGGACCGGGGAGCTGTTTTTT.

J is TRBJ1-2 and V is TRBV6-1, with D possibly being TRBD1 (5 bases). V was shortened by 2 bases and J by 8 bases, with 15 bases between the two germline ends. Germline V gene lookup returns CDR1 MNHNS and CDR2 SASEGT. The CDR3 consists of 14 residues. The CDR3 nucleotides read TGTGCCAGCAGTGAAATGCAGGGTGAAGGAGGCTACACCTTC. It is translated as CASSEMQGEGGYTF.

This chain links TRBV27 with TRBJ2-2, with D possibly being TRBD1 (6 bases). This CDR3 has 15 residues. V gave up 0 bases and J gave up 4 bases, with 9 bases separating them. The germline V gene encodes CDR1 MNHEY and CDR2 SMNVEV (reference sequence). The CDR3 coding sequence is TGTGCCAGCAGTTTATCGGCAGGGGCCACCGGGGAGCTGTTTTTT. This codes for CASSLSAGATGELFF.

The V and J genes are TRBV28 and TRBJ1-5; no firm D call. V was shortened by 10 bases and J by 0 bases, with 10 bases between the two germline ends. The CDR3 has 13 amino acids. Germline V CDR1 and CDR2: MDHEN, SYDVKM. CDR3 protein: CAIGPYSNQPQHF. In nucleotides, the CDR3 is TGTGCCATAGGGCCCTATAGCAATCAGCCCCAGCATTTT. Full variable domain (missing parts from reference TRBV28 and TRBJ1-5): DVKVTQSSRYLVKRTGEKVFLECVQDMDHENMFWYRQDPGLGLRLIYFSYDVKMKEKGDIPEGYSVSREKKERFSLILESASTNQTSMYLCAIGPYSNQPQHFGDGTRLSIL.

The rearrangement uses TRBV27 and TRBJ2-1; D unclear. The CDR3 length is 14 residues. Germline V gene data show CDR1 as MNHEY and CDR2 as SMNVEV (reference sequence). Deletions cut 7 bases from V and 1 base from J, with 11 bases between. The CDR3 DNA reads TGTGCCAGCATGAGACGCCCATCCTACAATGAGCAGTTCTTC. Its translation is CASMRRPSYNEQFF.

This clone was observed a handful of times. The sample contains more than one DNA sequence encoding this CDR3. CDR3 DNA sequence: TGTGCCAGTAGTATTGGGGCCGCTGAAGCTTTCTTT. Translating it yields CASSIGAAEAFF. The chain links TRBV19 to TRBJ1-1; tentative D call: TRBD1 (5 bases). The V end lost 3 bases, the J end lost 6 bases, and 8 bases lay between the germline ends. The V gene's germline CDR1 is LNHDA and CDR2 SQIVND (reference sequence). The CDR3 consists of 12 residues.

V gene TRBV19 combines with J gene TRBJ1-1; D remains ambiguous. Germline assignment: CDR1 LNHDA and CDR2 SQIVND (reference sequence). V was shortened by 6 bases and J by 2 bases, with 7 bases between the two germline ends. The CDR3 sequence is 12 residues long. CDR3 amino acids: CASRSTNTEAFF. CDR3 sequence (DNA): TGTGCCAGTAGGTCGACCAACACTGAAGCTTTCTTT. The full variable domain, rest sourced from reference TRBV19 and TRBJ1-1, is DGGITQSPKYLFRKEGQNVTLSCEQNLNHDAMYWYRQDPGQGLRLIYYSQIVNDFQKGDIAEGYSVSREKKESFPLTVTSAQKNPTAFYLCASRSTNTEAFFGQGTRLTVV.

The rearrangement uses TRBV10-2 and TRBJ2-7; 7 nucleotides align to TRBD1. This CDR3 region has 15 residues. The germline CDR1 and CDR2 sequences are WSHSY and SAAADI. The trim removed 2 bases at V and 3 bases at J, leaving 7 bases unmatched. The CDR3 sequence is CASSETGQYFYEQYF. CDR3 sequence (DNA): TGCGCCAGCAGTGAGACGGGACAGTACTTCTACGAGCAGTACTTC.

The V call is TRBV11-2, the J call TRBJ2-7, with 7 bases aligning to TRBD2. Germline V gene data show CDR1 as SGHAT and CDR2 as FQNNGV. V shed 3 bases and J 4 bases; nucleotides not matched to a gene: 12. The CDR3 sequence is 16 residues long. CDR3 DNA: TGTGCCAGCAGCTTTCACGGGGGGTCCCCCCAGTACGAGCAGTACTTC. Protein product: CASSFHGGSPQYEQYF.

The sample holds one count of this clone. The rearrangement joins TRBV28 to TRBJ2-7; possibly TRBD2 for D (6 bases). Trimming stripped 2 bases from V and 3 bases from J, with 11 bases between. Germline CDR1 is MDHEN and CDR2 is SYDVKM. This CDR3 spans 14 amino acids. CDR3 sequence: CASSLGSGIYEQYF. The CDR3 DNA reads TGTGCCAGCAGTTTAGGTAGCGGAATCTACGAGCAGTACTTC.

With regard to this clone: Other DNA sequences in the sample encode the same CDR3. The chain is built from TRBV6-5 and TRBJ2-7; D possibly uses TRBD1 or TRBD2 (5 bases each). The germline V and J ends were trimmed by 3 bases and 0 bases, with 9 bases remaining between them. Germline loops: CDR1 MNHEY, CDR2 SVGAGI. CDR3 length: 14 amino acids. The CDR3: CASSYGGPSYEQYF. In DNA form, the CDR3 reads TGTGCCAGCAGTTATGGGGGTCCCTCCTACGAGCAGTACTTC.

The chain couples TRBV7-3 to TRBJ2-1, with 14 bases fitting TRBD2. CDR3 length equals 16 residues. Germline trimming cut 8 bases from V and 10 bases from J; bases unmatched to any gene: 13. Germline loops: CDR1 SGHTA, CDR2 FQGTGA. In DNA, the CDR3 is TGTGCCAGCCAACGACTAGCGGGAGGGCCTTTGGAGGAGCAGTTCTTC. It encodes CASQRLAGGPLEEQFF.

CDR3 region: CASSPRGEGTEAFF. In nucleotides, the CDR3 is TGTGCCAGCAGCCCCCGAGGGGAGGGTACTGAAGCTTTCTTT. This chain links TRBV7-2 with TRBJ1-1, with TRBD1 as a possible D gene (5 bases). There are 14 residues in the CDR3. The V gene's germline CDR1 is SGHTA and CDR2 FQGNSA. V lost 5 bases and J 5 bases, leaving 15 bases between the germline ends. Together with reference TRBV7-2 and TRBJ1-1, the CDR3 gives the full variable domain: GAGVSQSPSNKVTEKGKDVELRCDPISGHTALYWYRQSLGQGLEFLIYFQGNSAPDKSGLPSDRFSAERTGGSVSTLTIQRTQQEDSAVYLCASSPRGEGTEAFFGQGTRLTVV.

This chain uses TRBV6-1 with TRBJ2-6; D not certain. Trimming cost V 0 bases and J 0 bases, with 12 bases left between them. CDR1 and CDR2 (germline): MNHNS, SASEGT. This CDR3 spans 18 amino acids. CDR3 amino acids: CASSEALAVASGANVLTF. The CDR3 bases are TGTGCCAGCAGTGAAGCGCTTGCAGTTGCCTCTGGGGCCAACGTCCTGACTTTC.

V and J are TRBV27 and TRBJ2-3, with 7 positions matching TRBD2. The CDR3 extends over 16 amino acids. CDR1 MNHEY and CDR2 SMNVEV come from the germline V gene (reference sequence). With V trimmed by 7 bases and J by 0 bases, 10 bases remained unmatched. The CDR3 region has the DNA TGTGCCAGCACCCCCGGGGCTAGCGGAAGCACAGATACGCAGTATTTT. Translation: CASTPGASGSTDTQYF.